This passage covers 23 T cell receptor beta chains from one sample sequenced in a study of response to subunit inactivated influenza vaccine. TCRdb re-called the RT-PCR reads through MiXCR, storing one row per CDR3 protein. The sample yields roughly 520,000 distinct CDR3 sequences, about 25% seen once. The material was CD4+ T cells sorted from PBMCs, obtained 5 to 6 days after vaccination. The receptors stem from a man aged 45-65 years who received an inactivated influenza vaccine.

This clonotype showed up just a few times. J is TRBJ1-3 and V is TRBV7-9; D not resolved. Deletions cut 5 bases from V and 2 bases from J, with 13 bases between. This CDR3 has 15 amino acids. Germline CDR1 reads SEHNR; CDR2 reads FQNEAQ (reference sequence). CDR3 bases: TGTGCCAGCAGCCCACCCGGACCAGCTGGAAACACCATATATTTT. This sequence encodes CASSPPGPAGNTIYF.

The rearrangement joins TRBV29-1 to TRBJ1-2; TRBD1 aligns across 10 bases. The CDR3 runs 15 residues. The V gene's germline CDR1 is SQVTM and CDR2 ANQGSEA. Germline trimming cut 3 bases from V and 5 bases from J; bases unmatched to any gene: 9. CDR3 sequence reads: CSVDAGGTGEYGYTF. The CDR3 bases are TGCAGCGTTGACGCGGGGGGGACAGGGGAGTATGGCTACACCTTC.

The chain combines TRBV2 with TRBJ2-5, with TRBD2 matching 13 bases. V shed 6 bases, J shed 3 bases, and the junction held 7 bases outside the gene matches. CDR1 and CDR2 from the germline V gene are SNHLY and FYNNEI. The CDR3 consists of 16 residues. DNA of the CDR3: TGTGCCAGCAGCAGACTAGCGGGGGGTACCAAAGAGACCCAGTACTTC. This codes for CASSRLAGGTKETQYF.

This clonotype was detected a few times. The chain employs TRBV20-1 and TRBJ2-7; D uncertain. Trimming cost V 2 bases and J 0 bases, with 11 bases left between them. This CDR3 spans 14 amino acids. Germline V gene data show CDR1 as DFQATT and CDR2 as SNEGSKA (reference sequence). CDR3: CSARSSTDSYEQYF. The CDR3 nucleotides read TGCAGTGCTAGATCTTCGACTGACTCCTACGAGCAGTACTTC.

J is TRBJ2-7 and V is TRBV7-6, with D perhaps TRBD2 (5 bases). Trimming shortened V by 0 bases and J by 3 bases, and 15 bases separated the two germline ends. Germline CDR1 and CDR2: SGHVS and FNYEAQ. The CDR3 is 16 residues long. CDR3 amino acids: CASSLARANLGYEQYF. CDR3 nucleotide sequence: TGTGCCAGCAGCTTAGCGCGGGCGAACTTGGGCTACGAGCAGTACTTC.

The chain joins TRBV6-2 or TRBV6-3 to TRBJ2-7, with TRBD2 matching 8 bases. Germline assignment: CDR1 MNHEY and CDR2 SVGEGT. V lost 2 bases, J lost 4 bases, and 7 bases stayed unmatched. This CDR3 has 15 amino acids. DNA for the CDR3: TGTGCCAGCAGTTACCCGGGAGCGGGAGTTTACGAGCAGTACTTC. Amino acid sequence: CASSYPGAGVYEQYF.

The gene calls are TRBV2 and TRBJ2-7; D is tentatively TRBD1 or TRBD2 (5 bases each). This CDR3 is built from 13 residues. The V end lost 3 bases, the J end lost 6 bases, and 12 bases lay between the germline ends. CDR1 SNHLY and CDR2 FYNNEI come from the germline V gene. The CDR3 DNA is TGTGCCAGCAGTGAGTTGACAGCGGCCGAGCAGTACTTC. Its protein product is CASSELTAAEQYF.

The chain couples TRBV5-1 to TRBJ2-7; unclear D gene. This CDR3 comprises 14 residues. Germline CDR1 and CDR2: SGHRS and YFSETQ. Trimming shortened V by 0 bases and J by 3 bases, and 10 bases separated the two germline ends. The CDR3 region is CASSLDSPHYEQYF. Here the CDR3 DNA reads TGCGCCAGCAGCTTGGACAGCCCTCACTACGAGCAGTACTTC.

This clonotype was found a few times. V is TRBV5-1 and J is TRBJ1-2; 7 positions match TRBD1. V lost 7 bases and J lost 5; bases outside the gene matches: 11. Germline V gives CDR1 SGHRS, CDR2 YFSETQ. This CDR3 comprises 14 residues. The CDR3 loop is CASGPTGADYGYTF. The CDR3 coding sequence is TGCGCCAGCGGACCAACAGGGGCGGATTATGGCTACACCTTC.

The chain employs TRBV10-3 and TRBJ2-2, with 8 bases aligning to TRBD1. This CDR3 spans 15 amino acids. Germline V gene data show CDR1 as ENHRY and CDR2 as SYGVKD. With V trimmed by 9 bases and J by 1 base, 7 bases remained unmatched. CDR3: CAISTGTGNTGELFF. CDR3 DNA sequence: TGTGCCATTTCCACCGGGACAGGGAACACCGGGGAGCTGTTTTTT.

CDR3 bases: TGTGCCAGCAGCCTAGGACATAACTATGGCTACACCTTC. It encodes CASSLGHNYGYTF. The chain links TRBV7-2 to TRBJ1-2; TRBD1 might be the D (5 bases). There are 13 residues in the CDR3. V lost 5 bases and J lost 1, with 8 bases in between. The germline gives CDR1 SGHTA, CDR2 FQGNSA. The variable domain in full, completed from reference TRBV7-2 and TRBJ1-2, reads GAGVSQSPSNKVTEKGKDVELRCDPISGHTALYWYRQSLGQGLEFLIYFQGNSAPDKSGLPSDRFSAERTGGSVSTLTIQRTQQEDSAVYLCASSLGHNYGYTFGSGTRLTVV.

The CDR3 DNA reads TGTGCCAGCAGTCAACCCGGGACAGGGGGTACGCAGTATTTT. It codes for CASSQPGTGGTQYF. The rearrangement joins TRBV28 to TRBJ2-3, with 11 positions matching TRBD1. The CDR3 spans 14 residues. Germline V lookup: CDR1 MDHEN, CDR2 SYDVKM. V shed 5 bases, J shed 8 bases, and the junction held 6 bases outside the gene matches.

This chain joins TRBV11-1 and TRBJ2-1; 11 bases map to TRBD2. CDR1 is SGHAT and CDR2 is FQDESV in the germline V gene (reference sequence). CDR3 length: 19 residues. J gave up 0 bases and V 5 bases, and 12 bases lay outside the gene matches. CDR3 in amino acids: CASSLLPTSGVSSYNEQFF. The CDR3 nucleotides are TGTGCCAGCAGCCTGCTCCCGACTAGCGGGGTCAGCTCCTACAATGAGCAGTTCTTC.

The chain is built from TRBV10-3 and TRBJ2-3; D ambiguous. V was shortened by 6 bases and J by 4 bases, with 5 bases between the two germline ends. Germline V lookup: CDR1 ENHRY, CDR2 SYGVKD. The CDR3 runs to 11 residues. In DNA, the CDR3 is TGTGCCATCAGCCCCGCAGATACGCAGTATTTT. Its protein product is CAISPADTQYF.

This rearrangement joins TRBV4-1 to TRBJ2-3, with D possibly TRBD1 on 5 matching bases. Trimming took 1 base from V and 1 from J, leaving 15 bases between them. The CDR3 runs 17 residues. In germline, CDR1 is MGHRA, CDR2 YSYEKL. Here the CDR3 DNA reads TGCGCCAGCAGCCAAGTTAGGGGTCTTCCCGGCACAGATACGCAGTATTTT. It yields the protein CASSQVRGLPGTDTQYF.

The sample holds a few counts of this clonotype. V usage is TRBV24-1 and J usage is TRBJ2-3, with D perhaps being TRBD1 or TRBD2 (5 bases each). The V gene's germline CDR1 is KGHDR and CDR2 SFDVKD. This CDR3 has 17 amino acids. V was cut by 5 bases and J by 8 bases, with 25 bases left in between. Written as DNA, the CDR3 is TGTGCCACCAGTGCCCAAGGGTTCGGACTCCAAGGGGCTACGCAGTATTTT. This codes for CATSAQGFGLQGATQYF.

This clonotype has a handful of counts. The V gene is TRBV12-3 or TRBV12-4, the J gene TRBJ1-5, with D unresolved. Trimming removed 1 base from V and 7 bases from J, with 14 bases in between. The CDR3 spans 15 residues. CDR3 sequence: CASSLGQGGQQPQHF. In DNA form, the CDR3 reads TGTGCCAGCAGTTTAGGACAAGGAGGTCAGCAGCCCCAGCATTTT.

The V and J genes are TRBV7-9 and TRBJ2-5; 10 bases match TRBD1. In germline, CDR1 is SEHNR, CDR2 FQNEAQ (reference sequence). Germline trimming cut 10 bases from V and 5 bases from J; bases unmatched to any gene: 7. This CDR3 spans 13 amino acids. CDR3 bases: TGTGCCACCCCGGGACAGGGGTTCGAGACCCAGTACTTC. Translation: CATPGQGFETQYF.

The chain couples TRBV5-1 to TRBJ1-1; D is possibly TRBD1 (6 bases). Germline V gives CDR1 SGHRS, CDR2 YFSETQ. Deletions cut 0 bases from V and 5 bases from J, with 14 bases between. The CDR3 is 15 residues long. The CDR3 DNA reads TGCGCCAGCAGCTTGGACAGGGCGGGAGGGACTGAAGCTTTCTTT. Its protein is CASSLDRAGGTEAFF.

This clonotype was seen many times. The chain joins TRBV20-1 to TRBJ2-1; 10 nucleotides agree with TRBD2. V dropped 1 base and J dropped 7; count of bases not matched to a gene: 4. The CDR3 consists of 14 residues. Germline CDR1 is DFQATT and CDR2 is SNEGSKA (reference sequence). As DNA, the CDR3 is TGCAGTGCTAGAGGCACTAGCGGGATTAATGAGCAGTTCTTC. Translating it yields CSARGTSGINEQFF.

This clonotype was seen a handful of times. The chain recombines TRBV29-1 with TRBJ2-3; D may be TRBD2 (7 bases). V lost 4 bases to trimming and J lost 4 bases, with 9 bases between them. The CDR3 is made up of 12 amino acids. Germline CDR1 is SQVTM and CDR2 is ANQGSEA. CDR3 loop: CSVGGGSDTQYF. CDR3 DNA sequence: TGCAGCGTTGGCGGGGGCTCAGATACGCAGTATTTT.

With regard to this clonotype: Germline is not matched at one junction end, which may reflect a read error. The CDR3 coding sequence is TGTGCCAGCAGCCAAGGGACTAGCCGCTCTCCGGTCTTC. This translates into CASSQGTSRSPVF. The chain combines TRBV11-2 with TRBJ2-1; TRBD2 matches at 9 bases. The V gene's germline CDR1 is SGHAT and CDR2 FQNNGV. This CDR3 spans 13 amino acids.

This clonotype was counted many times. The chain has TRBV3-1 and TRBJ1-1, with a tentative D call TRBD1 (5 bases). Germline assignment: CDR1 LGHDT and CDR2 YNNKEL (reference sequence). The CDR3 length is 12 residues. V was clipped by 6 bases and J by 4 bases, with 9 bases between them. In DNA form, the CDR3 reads TGTGCCAGCAGACGAGGGACCACTGAAGCTTTCTTT. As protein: CASRRGTTEAFF.